The next 19 T cell receptor beta chains were all read from a single sample in a study of PD-1 blockade in classical Hodgkin lymphoma. The protocol was immunoSEQ multiplex PCR, while the TCRdb copy is restricted to in-frame clones and leaves out a portion. The profile shows roughly 14,000 clones, 55% to 65% of them singletons. All patients relapsed after autologous stem cell transplantation, and brentuximab vedotin exposure varied. The sample here was peripheral blood mononuclear cells (PBMCs), taken at baseline. These receptors originate from a human donor with classical Hodgkin lymphoma.

V usage is TRBV5-4 and J usage is TRBJ1-2, with D hard to call. V lost 4 bases to trimming and J lost 2 bases, with 21 bases between them. Germline CDR1 is SGHNT and CDR2 is YYREEE (reference sequence). The CDR3 is 17 residues long. The CDR3 bases are TGTGCCAGCAGCCCCCTGTTAGATAGGCCCTCAAACTATGGCTACACCTTC. Amino acids: CASSPLLDRPSNYGYTF.

The chain is built from TRBV7-8 and TRBJ2-1; TRBD2 matches at 7 bases. CDR3 length: 16 amino acids. Trimming at V came to 5 bases and at J to 1 base, leaving 8 bases not matched to a gene. In germline, CDR1 is SGHVS, CDR2 FQNEAQ. Written as DNA, the CDR3 is TGTGCCAGCAGCCGGGACTACATCCTTTCCTACAATGAGCAGTTCTTC. Its protein product is CASSRDYILSYNEQFF. Full variable domain (remainder filled in from reference TRBV7-8 and TRBJ2-1): GAGVSQSPRYKVAKRGQDVALRCDPISGHVSLFWYQQALGQGPEFLTYFQNEAQLDKSGLPSDRFFAERPEGSVSTLKIQRTQQEDSAVYLCASSRDYILSYNEQFFGPGTRLTVL.

The V gene is TRBV7-9, the J gene TRBJ1-2; D unresolved. Germline V lookup: CDR1 SEHNR, CDR2 FQNEAQ (reference sequence). V was pared by 1 base and J by 2 bases, with 11 bases between. There are 15 residues in the CDR3. The CDR3 region is CASSLVSITNYGYTF. Here the CDR3 DNA reads TGTGCCAGCAGCTTAGTTAGTATAACCAACTATGGCTACACCTTC.

The genes are TRBV11-2 and TRBJ2-1, with D possibly TRBD1 on 8 matching bases. The V and J ends lost 3 bases and 8 bases respectively, with 14 bases between them. Germline V gene sequence: CDR1 SGHAT, CDR2 FQNNGV. The length of the CDR3 is 14 residues. The CDR3 reads CASSFLQGGYEQFF. For the CDR3, the DNA is TGTGCCAGCAGCTTTTTACAGGGGGGGTATGAGCAGTTCTTC.

The chain joins TRBV7-8 to TRBJ2-2; the match to TRBD2 covers 7 bases. Germline loops: CDR1 SGHVS, CDR2 FQNEAQ. This CDR3 is 15 amino acids long. V trimming: 3 bases; J trimming: 5 bases; junction bases outside the gene matches: 6. The CDR3 DNA reads TGTGCCAGCAGCTTTATCAGGGAGGGGACCGGGGAGCTGTTTTTT. It specifies CASSFIREGTGELFF.

The chain uses TRBV27 and TRBJ1-5; the D is unclear. Germline V gene sequence: CDR1 MNHEY, CDR2 SMNVEV (reference sequence). CDR3 length: 14 residues. V lost 2 bases and J lost 3, with 8 bases in between. The chain's CDR3 is CASSLAGSNQPQHF. The CDR3 DNA sequence: TGTGCCAGCAGTTTAGCGGGTTCCAATCAGCCCCAGCATTTT.

Turning to this clone: The sample has other DNA sequences that encode this CDR3 too. The gene calls are TRBV6-5 and TRBJ1-1, with D possibly TRBD1 on 5 matching bases. Germline V CDR1 and CDR2: MNHEY, SVGAGI. The CDR3 loop spans 14 amino acids. Trimming took 2 bases from V and 5 from J, leaving 12 bases between them. The CDR3: CASSYLQGNTEAFF. The CDR3 coding sequence is TGTGCCAGCAGTTACCTCCAGGGAAATACTGAAGCTTTCTTT.

V gene TRBV2 combines with J gene TRBJ2-1; TRBD1 or TRBD2 may be the D gene (5 bases each). The CDR3 is made up of 15 amino acids. V dropped 3 bases and J dropped 0 bases, with 9 bases sitting between them. Germline V gene lookup returns CDR1 SNHLY and CDR2 FYNNEI. CDR3: CASSDGTSSYNEQFF. CDR3 nucleotides: TGTGCCAGCAGTGATGGGACGAGCTCCTACAATGAGCAGTTCTTC.

This clone has only a few counts. This chain joins TRBV11-3 and TRBJ2-3, with TRBD2 as a possible D gene (6 bases). V was clipped by 5 bases and J by 1 base, with 19 bases between them. Germline loops: CDR1 SGHNT, CDR2 YENEEA. The CDR3 is 17 residues long. The CDR3 loop is CASSPGLLLGGTDTQYF. As DNA, the CDR3 is TGTGCCAGCAGCCCCGGACTACTCCTAGGTGGCACAGATACGCAGTATTTT.

This clone is termed medium-sized (0.01 to 0.1%). The chain carries TRBV2 and TRBJ1-4; no definite D call. V shed 3 bases and J shed 7 bases, with 18 bases lying between them. The CDR3 loop spans 16 amino acids. Germline lookup yields CDR1 SNHLY and CDR2 FYNNEI. The CDR3: CASSENWIGMSEKLFF. CDR3 coding DNA: TGTGCCAGCAGTGAGAACTGGATAGGGATGAGTGAAAAACTGTTTTTT. Full variable domain (outside the CDR3, taken from reference TRBV2 and TRBJ1-4): EPEVTQTPSHQVTQMGQEVILRCVPISNHLYFYWYRQILGQKVEFLVSFYNNEISEKSEIFDDQFSVERPDGSNFTLKIRSTKLEDSAMYFCASSENWIGMSEKLFFGSGTQLSVL.

This clone has more than one count but fewer than ten. CDR3 nucleotides: TGCAGCGTTCAAGCTTATGGTGGGGACTACCAAGAGACCCAGTACTTC. Translation: CSVQAYGGDYQETQYF. The rearrangement joins TRBV29-1 to TRBJ2-5; D is perhaps TRBD2 (6 bases). Germline V CDR1 and CDR2: SQVTM, ANQGSEA. Between the trimmed V and J ends, which lost 5 bases and 0 bases, there was a span of 19 bases. This CDR3 spans 16 amino acids.

This chain's CDR3 is CASSLSTRRTGEQYF. The CDR3 region has the DNA TGTGCCAGCAGCTTGTCAACGAGGAGGACCGGCGAGCAGTACTTC. The chain is built from TRBV5-6 and TRBJ2-7, with D possibly being TRBD2 (5 bases). The CDR3 runs to 15 residues. Trimming shortened V by 1 base and J by 6 bases, and 17 bases separated the two germline ends. Germline loops: CDR1 SGHDT, CDR2 YYEEEE. The full variable domain, in which reference TRBV5-6 and TRBJ2-7 provide the parts outside the CDR3, is DAGVTQSPTHLIKTRGQQVTLRCSPKSGHDTVSWYQQALGQGPQFIFQYYEEEERQRGNFPDRFSGHQFPNYSSELNVNALLLGDSALYLCASSLSTRRTGEQYFGPGTRLTVT.

V and J are TRBV2 and TRBJ1-1, with D uncertain. V shed 7 bases and J shed 1 base, with 7 bases lying between them. The germline gives CDR1 SNHLY, CDR2 FYNNEI. The CDR3 runs 12 residues. The CDR3 sequence: CASTWGNTEAFF. The CDR3 nucleotides are TGTGCCAGCACTTGGGGGAACACTGAAGCTTTCTTT. The entire variable domain, with the rest obtained from reference TRBV2 and TRBJ1-1, is as follows: EPEVTQTPSHQVTQMGQEVILRCVPISNHLYFYWYRQILGQKVEFLVSFYNNEISEKSEIFDDQFSVERPDGSNFTLKIRSTKLEDSAMYFCASTWGNTEAFFGQGTRLTVV.

V gene TRBV18 combines with J gene TRBJ1-5; D not certain. CDR3 size: 13 residues. Deletions cut 4 bases from V and 7 bases from J, with 11 bases between. In germline, CDR1 is KGHSH, CDR2 LQKENI. CDR3 region: CASSLRLTQPQHF. Here the CDR3 DNA reads TGTGCCAGCTCACTCCGCTTGACCCAGCCCCAGCATTTT.

The chain employs TRBV7-6 and TRBJ1-2; perhaps TRBD1 as D (5 bases). In germline, CDR1 is SGHVS, CDR2 FNYEAQ. The CDR3 contains 17 residues. Trimming took 1 base from V and 0 from J, leaving 15 bases between them. The CDR3 is CASSLDGVGRANYGYTF. The DNA for the CDR3 is TGTGCCAGCAGCTTAGACGGGGTTGGCAGGGCTAACTATGGCTACACCTTC. The full variable domain, with the rest looked up from reference TRBV7-6 and TRBJ1-2, is GAGVSQSPRYKVTKRGQDVALRCDPISGHVSLYWYRQALGQGPEFLTYFNYEAQQDKSGLPNDRFSAERPEGSISTLTIQRTEQRDSAMYRCASSLDGVGRANYGYTFGSGTRLTVV.

This clone showed up just a few times. V usage is TRBV2 and J usage is TRBJ1-1, with no clear D. Germline assignment: CDR1 SNHLY and CDR2 FYNNEI. This CDR3 contains 14 residues. Trimming stripped 1 base from V and 0 bases from J, with 6 bases between. Written as DNA, the CDR3 is TGTGCCAGCAGTGAAGAACTCTTGAACACTGAAGCTTTCTTT. Its translation is CASSEELLNTEAFF.

This clone was counted between two and nine times. The chain employs TRBV27 and TRBJ1-5; a weak D match, TRBD1 (5 bases). Germline CDR1 and CDR2: MNHEY and SMNVEV (reference sequence). Trimming shortened V by 0 bases and J by 3 bases, and 12 bases separated the two germline ends. The CDR3 length is 16 residues. In DNA, the CDR3 is TGTGCCAGCAGTTTATCCTTCGGGGGAGCCAATCAGCCCCAGCATTTT. Protein sequence: CASSLSFGGANQPQHF.

J is TRBJ2-2 and V is TRBV4-2, with TRBD2 identical over 9 bases. Looked up from germline, CDR1 is LGHNA and CDR2 is YNFKEQ. V was clipped by 2 bases and J by 4 bases; unmatched bases: 5. The CDR3 contains 16 residues. The CDR3 DNA reads as TGTGCCAGCAGCCAACGAGCGGGAGGACTCACCGGGGAGCTGTTTTTT. It translates to CASSQRAGGLTGELFF.

A few counts support this clone. The V call is TRBV30, the J call TRBJ1-1, with 8 bases lining up with TRBD1. The CDR3 is 15 residues long. Germline CDR1 is GTSNPN and CDR2 is SVGIG (reference sequence). With 2 bases clipped from V and 6 bases from J, the junction kept 11 bases outside the gene matches. Here the CDR3 reads CAWSKVTGVGAEAFF. The CDR3 nucleotides are TGTGCCTGGAGTAAGGTGACAGGGGTTGGCGCTGAAGCTTTCTTT.